These T cell receptor beta chains were read from a single sample in a study of radiotherapy plus CTLA-4 blockade in lung cancer. Method: immunoSEQ multiplex PCR; TCRdb's copy keeps in-frame clones and lacks some. Altogether fewer than 65,000 clones are present, 80% to 90% being singletons, with the ten largest covering 4% to 5%. The material sequenced was peripheral blood, taken from a patient treated with radiotherapy plus ipilimumab. These receptors all come from a human donor with non-small cell lung cancer whose response to radiotherapy plus ipilimumab could not be evaluated. Both conserved end residues are part of each CDR3. The order of the fields is J gene, clone size, V gene, D gene, CDR3 protein, CDR3 DNA. D genes are given only for firm matches. Size values are once, few and many counts, or a class for expanded clones, and some rows have none.

>TRBJ1-1|-|TRBV21-1|-
CASSKEEQGLGTMNTEAFF
TGTGCCAGCAGCAAAGAGGAACAGGGGCTGGGGACAATGAACACTGAAGCTTTCTTT
>TRBJ1-6|-|TRBV4-1|-
CASSQEVGRASPLHF
TGCGCCAGCAGCCAAGAAGTTGGGAGGGCTTCACCCCTCCACTTT
>TRBJ2-7|-|TRBV2|-
CASSERGFLRKDEQYF
TGTGCCAGCAGTGAAAGGGGATTCCTGAGGAAGGACGAGCAGTACTTC
>TRBJ1-6|-|TRBV6-1|-
CASSEGGRGQTYNSPLHF
TGTGCCAGCAGTGAAGGCGGGCGAGGACAGACCTATAATTCACCCCTCCACTTT
>TRBJ2-3|-|TRBV6-5|-
CASSSQTDTQYF
TGTGCCAGCAGTTCTCAGACAGATACGCAGTATTTT
>TRBJ2-2|-|TRBV6-4|-
CASSQGPATGELFF
TGTGCCAGCAGCCAGGGTCCCGCCACCGGGGAGCTGTTTTTT
>TRBJ1-6|-|TRBV9|TRBD1
CASRAGTGDNSPLHF
TGTGCCAGCAGAGCCGGGACAGGCGATAATTCACCCCTCCACTTT
>TRBJ2-1|-|TRBV6-1|TRBD2
CASSEQASGGNEQFF
TGTGCCAGCAGTGAACAAGCTAGCGGGGGCAATGAGCAGTTCTTC
>TRBJ2-1|-|TRBV27|TRBD2
CASSLRVGLAGYNEQFF
TGTGCCAGCAGTTTAAGAGTGGGACTAGCGGGTTACAATGAGCAGTTCTTC
>TRBJ1-2|-|TRBV28|-
CASSPDRQANYGYTF
TGTGCCAGCAGTCCGGACAGACAGGCTAACTATGGCTACACCTTC
>TRBJ1-2|-|TRBV6-5|-
CASSTRIGDYGYTF
TGTGCCAGCAGTACCCGGATAGGGGACTATGGCTACACCTTC
>TRBJ1-5|-|TRBV28|-
CASSPSTRGSNQPQHF
TGTGCCAGCAGTCCCTCGACGCGGGGCAGCAATCAGCCCCAGCATTTT
>TRBJ2-1|-|TRBV11-1|TRBD1
CASSRDRGPYNEQFF
TGTGCCAGCAGCAGGGACAGGGGCCCTTACAATGAGCAGTTCTTC
>TRBJ2-7|-|TRBV5-6|TRBD1
CASSLESMGQGSPYF
TGTGCCAGCAGCTTGGAGTCGATGGGACAGGGTTCCCCGTACTTC
>TRBJ2-1|-|TRBV7-8|TRBD2
CATRTSGRSTNEQFF
TGTGCCACACGGACTAGCGGGAGGTCCACTAATGAGCAGTTCTTC
>TRBJ2-1|-|TRBV12-2|-
CASRLPRFHEQFF
TGTGCAAGTCGCTTACCTAGGTTTCATGAGCAGTTCTTC
>TRBJ2-7|-|TRBV15|-
CATSRVKVPGGQYF
TGTGCCACCAGCAGAGTTAAGGTCCCCGGGGGGCAGTACTTC
>TRBJ1-2|once|TRBV4-3|-
CASSQDSGQTNYGYTF
TGCGCCAGCAGCCAAGATTCTGGACAGACTAACTATGGCTACACCTTC
>TRBJ1-2|-|TRBV7-2|-
CASSLAPIYGYTF
TGTGCCAGCAGCTTAGCCCCCATCTATGGCTACACCTTC
>TRBJ2-7|few|TRBV7-3|-
CASSLYGSNEQYF
TGTGCCAGCAGCTTATACGGGAGCAACGAGCAGTACTTC
>TRBJ2-1|-|TRBV2|-
CASNPQGGGTSDEQFF
TGTGCCAGCAATCCCCAGGGGGGAGGAACATCCGATGAGCAGTTCTTC
>TRBJ1-2|few|TRBV28|-
CASSYPLRTNYGYTF
TGTGCCAGCTCGTACCCCCTGCGCACTAACTATGGCTACACCTTC
>TRBJ2-5|-|TRBV5-4|TRBD1
CASSFEGSRQGLGETQYF
TGTGCCAGCAGCTTTGAAGGGAGTCGACAGGGGCTGGGGGAGACCCAGTACTTC
>TRBJ1-5|-|TRBV7-2|TRBD1
CASSLGPQGLGQPQHF
TGTGCCAGCAGCTTAGGCCCACAGGGGTTGGGTCAGCCCCAGCATTTT
>TRBJ1-5|-|TRBV5-1|TRBD1
CASSEGTGNQPQHF
TGCGCCAGCAGCGAAGGGACAGGGAATCAGCCCCAGCATTTT
>TRBJ1-4|-|TRBV6-1|-
CASSEPAWEATNEKLFF
TGTGCCAGCAGTGAACCGGCATGGGAGGCTACTAATGAAAAACTGTTTTTT
>TRBJ2-1|-|TRBV9|-
CASSADPSGNGGNEQFF
TGTGCCAGCAGCGCAGACCCTTCCGGGAACGGGGGCAATGAGCAGTTCTTC
>TRBJ2-2|-|TRBV27|TRBD2
CASSLKAGGGVGELFF
TGTGCCAGCAGTTTAAAGGCGGGAGGCGGGGTCGGGGAGCTGTTTTTT
>TRBJ2-5|-|TRBV15|TRBD1
CATSISRGGMETQYF
TGTGCCACCAGCATTTCGAGAGGGGGCATGGAGACCCAGTACTTC
>TRBJ1-3|-|TRBV5-1|TRBD1
CASSQSTGAVFRGNTIYF
TGCGCCAGCAGCCAATCGACAGGGGCGGTTTTTCGTGGAAACACCATATATTTT
>TRBJ2-3|-|TRBV7-2|TRBD2
CASSLVPQAGGPDTQYF
TGTGCCAGCAGCTTAGTGCCCCAAGCGGGAGGACCAGATACGCAGTATTTT
>TRBJ2-3|-|TRBV5-1|-
CASSPAPDSSTDTQYF
TGCGCCAGCAGCCCCGCCCCGGACAGCTCCACAGATACGCAGTATTTT
>TRBJ2-1|-|TRBV2|TRBD1
CASSQGGQGLYNEQFF
TGTGCCAGCAGTCAAGGCGGACAGGGCCTTTACAATGAGCAGTTCTTC
>TRBJ2-1|-|TRBV9|-
CASSVVGGASLNEQFF
TGTGCCAGCAGCGTAGTAGGAGGGGCCTCCCTCAATGAGCAGTTCTTC
>TRBJ1-4|-|TRBV4-3|-
CASSQDQRENEKLFF
TGCGCCAGCAGCCAAGATCAGAGGGAGAATGAAAAACTGTTTTTT
>TRBJ2-3|-|TRBV7-3|-
CASSSPGLNATSTDTQYF
TGTGCCAGCAGCTCCCCAGGATTAAACGCCACTAGCACAGATACGCAGTATTTT
>TRBJ2-1|once|TRBV29-1|-
CSVHNPAGGQFF
TGCAGCGTTCACAACCCCGCCGGGGGGCAGTTCTTC
>TRBJ1-3|-|TRBV5-5|-
CASSLANREGNTIYF
TGTGCCAGCAGCTTAGCGAACAGGGAAGGAAACACCATATATTTT
>TRBJ2-5|-|TRBV25-1|TRBD1
CASSDFQTGGEETQYF
TGTGCCAGCAGTGACTTTCAGACAGGGGGCGAAGAGACCCAGTACTTC
>TRBJ2-3|-|TRBV2|TRBD2
CASSDGGGSTDTQYF
TGTGCCAGCAGTGATGGGGGGGGAAGCACAGATACGCAGTATTTT
>TRBJ1-2|-|TRBV30|-
CAWKQALGYTF
TGTGCCTGGAAGCAGGCCCTCGGCTACACCTTC
>TRBJ1-2|-|TRBV15|-
CATSSGRVGLNYGYTF
TGTGCCACCAGCAGTGGCAGGGTGGGACTTAACTATGGCTACACCTTC
>TRBJ2-3|-|TRBV4-3|-
CASSVGGFPDTQYF
TGCGCCAGCAGTGTGGGGGGTTTCCCAGATACGCAGTATTTT
>TRBJ2-3|few|TRBV5-1|TRBD2
CASSLRTSSGTDTQYF
TGCGCCAGCAGCTTGCGGACTAGTTCCGGCACAGATACGCAGTATTTT
>TRBJ2-7|-|TRBV2|-
CASTTGGEQYF
TGTGCCAGCACTACCGGGGGCGAGCAGTACTTC